Sequencing of this T cell receptor (beta chain) was carried out in a study of blood T cells in healthy people across ages. The CDR3 length is 14 residues. Germline V gives CDR1 DFQATT, CDR2 SNEGSKA (reference sequence). After removal of 5 bases from V and 3 bases from J, the junction contained 8 bases not matched to a gene. Findings and caveats of the study: Relative to aged donors, long-lived donors carried more naive CD4+ cells and displayed higher diversity. Diversity figures based on one million T cells were deemed too low.

Per-sample yields of isolated PBMCs were at least 7 million. In its sample, this clonotype was seen a few times. What it recognizes is unknown. A second roughly 7 to 11 cycle PCR used barcoded and J-beta primers. TCRdb reprocessed the 5' RACE reads via MiXCR and lists one record per CDR3 protein. Here the sample spans approximately 490,000 distinct CDR3 sequences, less than 25% being singletons. This same sample was also part of a study on T cells of mothers and their children. That work states: Healthy Caucasian mothers, a few in number, and their six children were the donors.

The chain recombines TRBV20-1 with TRBJ2-7, with 9 bases fitting TRBD1. The sequencing sample was made of blood. This sequence was found in a boy between 5 and 17 years old in good health. The CDR3 nucleotides are TGCAGTGCTGCCACCCAGGGACAGGGCTACGAGCAGTACTTC. Its protein product is CSAATQGQGYEQYF.